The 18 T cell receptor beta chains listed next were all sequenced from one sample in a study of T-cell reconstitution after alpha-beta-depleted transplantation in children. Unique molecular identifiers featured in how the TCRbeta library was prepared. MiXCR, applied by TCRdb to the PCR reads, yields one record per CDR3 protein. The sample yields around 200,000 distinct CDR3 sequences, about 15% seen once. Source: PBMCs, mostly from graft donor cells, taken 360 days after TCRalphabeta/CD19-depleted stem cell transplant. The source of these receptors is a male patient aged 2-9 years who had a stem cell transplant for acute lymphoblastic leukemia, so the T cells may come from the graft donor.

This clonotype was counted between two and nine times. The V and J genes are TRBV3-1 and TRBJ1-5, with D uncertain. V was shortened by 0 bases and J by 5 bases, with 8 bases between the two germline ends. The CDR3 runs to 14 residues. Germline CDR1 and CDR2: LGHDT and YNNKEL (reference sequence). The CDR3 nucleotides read TGTGCCAGCAGCCAAGATCCCGCAGATCAGCCCCAGCATTTT. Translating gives CASSQDPADQPQHF.

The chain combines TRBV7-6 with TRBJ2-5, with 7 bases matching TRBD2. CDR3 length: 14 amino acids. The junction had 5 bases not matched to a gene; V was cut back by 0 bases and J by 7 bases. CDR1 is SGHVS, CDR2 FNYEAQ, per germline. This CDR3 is CASSLAAGVGTQYF. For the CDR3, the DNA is TGTGCCAGCAGCTTAGCCGCGGGGGTAGGGACCCAGTACTTC.

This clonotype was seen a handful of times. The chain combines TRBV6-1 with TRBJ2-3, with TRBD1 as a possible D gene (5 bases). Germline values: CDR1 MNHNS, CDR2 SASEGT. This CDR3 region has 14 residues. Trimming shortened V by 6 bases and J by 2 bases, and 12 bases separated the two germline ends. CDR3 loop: CASSRQISTDTQYF. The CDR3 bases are TGTGCCAGCAGCAGACAGATATCCACAGATACGCAGTATTTT.

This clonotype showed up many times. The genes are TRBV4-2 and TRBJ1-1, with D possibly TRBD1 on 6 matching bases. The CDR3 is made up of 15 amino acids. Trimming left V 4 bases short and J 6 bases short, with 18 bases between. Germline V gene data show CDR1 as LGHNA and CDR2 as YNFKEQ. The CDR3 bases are TGTGCCAGCAGCCCGTTGGGCCAGGGACAATCTGAAGCTTTCTTT. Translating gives CASSPLGQGQSEAFF.

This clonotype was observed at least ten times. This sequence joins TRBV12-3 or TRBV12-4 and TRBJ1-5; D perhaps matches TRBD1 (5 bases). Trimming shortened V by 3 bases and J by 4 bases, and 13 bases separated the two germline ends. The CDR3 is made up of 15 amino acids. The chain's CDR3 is CASSFRAGSNQPQHF. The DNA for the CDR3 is TGTGCCAGCAGTTTTAGGGCAGGGTCAAATCAGCCCCAGCATTTT.

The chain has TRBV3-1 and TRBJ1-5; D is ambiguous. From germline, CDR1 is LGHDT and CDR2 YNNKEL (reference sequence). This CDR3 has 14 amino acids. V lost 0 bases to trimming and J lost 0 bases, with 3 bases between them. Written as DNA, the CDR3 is TGTGCCAGCAGCCAAGATCTTAGCAATCAGCCCCAGCATTTT. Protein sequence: CASSQDLSNQPQHF.

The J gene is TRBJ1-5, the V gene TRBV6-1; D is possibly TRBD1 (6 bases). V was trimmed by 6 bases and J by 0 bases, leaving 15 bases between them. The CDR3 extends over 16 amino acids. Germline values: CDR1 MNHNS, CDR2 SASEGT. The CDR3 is CASSQGTANSNQPQHF. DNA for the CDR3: TGTGCCAGCAGCCAGGGGACCGCAAATAGCAATCAGCCCCAGCATTTT.

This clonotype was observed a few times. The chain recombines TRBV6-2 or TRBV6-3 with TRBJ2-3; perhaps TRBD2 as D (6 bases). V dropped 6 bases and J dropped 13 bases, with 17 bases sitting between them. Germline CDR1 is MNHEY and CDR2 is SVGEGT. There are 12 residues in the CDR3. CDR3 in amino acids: CASREGPSVKYF. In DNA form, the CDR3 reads TGTGCCAGCAGGGAGGGACCCTCCGTGAAGTATTTT.

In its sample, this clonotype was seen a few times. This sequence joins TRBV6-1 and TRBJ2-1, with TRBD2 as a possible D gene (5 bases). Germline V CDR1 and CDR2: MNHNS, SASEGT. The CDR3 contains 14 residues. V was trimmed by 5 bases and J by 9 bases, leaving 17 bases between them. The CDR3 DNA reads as TGTGCCAGCAGTCATGACCCGATTGGAGGTGAGCAGTTCTTC. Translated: CASSHDPIGGEQFF.

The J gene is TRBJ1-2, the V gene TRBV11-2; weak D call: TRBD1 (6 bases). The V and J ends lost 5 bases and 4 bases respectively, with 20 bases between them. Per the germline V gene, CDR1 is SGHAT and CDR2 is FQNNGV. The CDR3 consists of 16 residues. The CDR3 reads CASSAGRRGPRYGYTF. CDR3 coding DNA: TGTGCCAGCAGCGCGGGACGACGGGGGCCGCGCTATGGCTACACCTTC.

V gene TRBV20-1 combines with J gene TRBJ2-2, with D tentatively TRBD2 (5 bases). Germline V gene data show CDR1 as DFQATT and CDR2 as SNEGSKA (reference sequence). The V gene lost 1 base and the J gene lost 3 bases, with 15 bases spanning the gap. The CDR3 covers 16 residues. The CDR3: CSARGGPLLYTGELFF. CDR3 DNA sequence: TGCAGTGCTAGAGGAGGGCCCCTACTTTACACCGGGGAGCTGTTTTTT.

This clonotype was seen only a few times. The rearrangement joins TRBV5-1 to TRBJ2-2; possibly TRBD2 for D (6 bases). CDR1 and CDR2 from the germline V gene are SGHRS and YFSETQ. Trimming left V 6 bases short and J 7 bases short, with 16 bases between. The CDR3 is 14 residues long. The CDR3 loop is CASTGLSGGGELFF. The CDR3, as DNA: TGCGCCAGCACCGGACTATCTGGGGGCGGGGAGCTGTTTTTT.

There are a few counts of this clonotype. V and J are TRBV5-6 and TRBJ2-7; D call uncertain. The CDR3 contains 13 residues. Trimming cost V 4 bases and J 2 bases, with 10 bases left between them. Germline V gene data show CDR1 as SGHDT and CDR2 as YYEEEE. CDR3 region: CASSPDVAYEQYF. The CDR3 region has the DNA TGTGCCAGCAGCCCCGACGTTGCCTACGAGCAGTACTTC.

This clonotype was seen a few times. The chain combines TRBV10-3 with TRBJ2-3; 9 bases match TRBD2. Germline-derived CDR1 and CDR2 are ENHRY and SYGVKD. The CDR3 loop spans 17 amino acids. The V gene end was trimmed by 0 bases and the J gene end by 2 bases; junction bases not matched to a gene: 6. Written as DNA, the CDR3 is TGTGCCATCAGTGAGTCTTATAGCGGGGGCTCCACAGATACGCAGTATTTT. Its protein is CAISESYSGGSTDTQYF.

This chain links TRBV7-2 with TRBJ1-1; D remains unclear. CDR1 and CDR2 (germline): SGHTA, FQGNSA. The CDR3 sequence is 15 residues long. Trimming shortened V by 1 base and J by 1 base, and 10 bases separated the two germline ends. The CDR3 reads CASSLVPGGNTEAFF. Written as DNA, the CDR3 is TGTGCCAGCAGCTTAGTACCTGGAGGGAACACTGAAGCTTTCTTT.

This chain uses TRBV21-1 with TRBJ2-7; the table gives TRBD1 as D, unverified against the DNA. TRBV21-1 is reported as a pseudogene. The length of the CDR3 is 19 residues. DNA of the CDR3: TGTGCCAACCCCCCCAGGGTACCAGGCATGAAGACCAACTCCTACGAGCAGTACTTC. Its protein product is CANPPRVPGMKTNSYEQYF.

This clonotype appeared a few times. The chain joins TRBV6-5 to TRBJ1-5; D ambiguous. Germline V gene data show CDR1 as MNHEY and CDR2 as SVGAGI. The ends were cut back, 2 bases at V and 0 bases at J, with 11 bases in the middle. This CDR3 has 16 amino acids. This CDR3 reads CASSYPGGFSNQPQHF. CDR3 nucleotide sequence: TGTGCCAGCAGTTACCCTGGAGGTTTTAGCAATCAGCCCCAGCATTTT.

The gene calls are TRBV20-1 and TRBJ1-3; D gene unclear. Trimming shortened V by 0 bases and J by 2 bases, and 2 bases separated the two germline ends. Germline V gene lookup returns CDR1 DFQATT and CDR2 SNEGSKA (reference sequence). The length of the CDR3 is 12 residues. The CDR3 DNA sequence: TGCAGTGCTAGAGATACTGGAAACACCATATATTTT. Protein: CSARDTGNTIYF.